These 17 T cell receptor beta chains were all obtained from the same sample, sequenced in a study of human T cells and chemical hapten exposure. TCRdb itself ran the RACE reads through MiXCR, one entry per CDR3 protein. Of about 82,000 distinct CDR3 sequences listed, about an eighth were seen once; the top ten hold approximately 6.2%. Sample time point: patch test 3, about 24 weeks after DPC sensitization. Documented treatment: therapeutic diphenylcyclopropenone sensitization with weekly scalp DPC. The sample consisted of whole blood, taken in connection with sensitization to the hapten diphenylcyclopropenone (DPC). These receptors were taken from a woman aged 45-60 years with alopecia areata. Some clones in this sample may be carry-over from other donors' samples.

V and J are TRBV25-1 and TRBJ2-7, with 7 bases that match TRBD2. Germline values: CDR1 MGHDK, CDR2 SYGVNS. CDR3 length: 14 amino acids. The junction had 10 bases not matched to a gene; V was cut back by 6 bases and J by 5 bases. CDR3 protein: CASRGKRDLNEQYF. CDR3 in DNA: TGTGCCAGCAGGGGAAAGCGGGATTTGAACGAGCAGTACTTC.

This clonotype was seen a few times. The J gene is TRBJ2-6, the V gene TRBV18, with D perhaps TRBD1 or TRBD2 (7 bases each). Trimming took 5 bases from V and 0 from J, leaving 20 bases between them. In germline, CDR1 is KGHSH, CDR2 LQKENI. There are 19 residues in the CDR3. The CDR3 is CASSSIRQGGSSGANVLTF. The CDR3 bases are TGTGCCAGCTCATCGATTAGACAGGGAGGGAGCTCTGGGGCCAACGTCCTGACTTTC.

This clonotype appeared a few times. The CDR3 here is CASSPMWEQPQHF. Here the CDR3 DNA reads TGTGCCAGCAGCCCCATGTGGGAACAGCCCCAGCATTTT. V gene TRBV12-3 or TRBV12-4 combines with J gene TRBJ1-5, with D unclear. The CDR3 is 13 residues long. V was cut by 6 bases and J by 7 bases, with 13 bases left in between.

The chain joins TRBV20-1 to TRBJ1-5; D remains ambiguous. Germline V gene data show CDR1 as DFQATT and CDR2 as SNEGSKA (reference sequence). This CDR3 comprises 13 residues. V was clipped by 3 bases and J by 7 bases, with 13 bases between them. CDR3 nucleotides: TGCAGTGCTAGTTCACGGGTTGGACAGCCCCAGCATTTT. This translates into CSASSRVGQPQHF.

The sample holds many counts of this clonotype. The chain is built from TRBV6-5 and TRBJ1-3, with D unresolved. CDR1 and CDR2 (germline): MNHEY, SVGAGI. The V gene lost 4 bases and the J gene lost 3 bases, with 7 bases spanning the gap. CDR3 length equals 13 residues. For the CDR3, the DNA is TGTGCCAGCAGTTCAGGTTTTGGAAACACCATATATTTT. Its protein is CASSSGFGNTIYF.

This clonotype was counted ten times or more. This chain connects TRBV5-1 to TRBJ2-5, with 11 bases lining up with TRBD2. CDR1 SGHRS and CDR2 YFSETQ come from the germline V gene. This CDR3 comprises 15 residues. V shed 7 bases and J 3 bases; nucleotides not matched to a gene: 8. CDR3 protein: CASAPLLAGEETQYF. Written as DNA, the CDR3 is TGCGCCAGCGCACCCTTACTAGCGGGAGAAGAGACCCAGTACTTC.

At least ten counts were recorded for this clonotype. The rearrangement uses TRBV2 and TRBJ1-1, with TRBD1 identical over 9 bases. V was pared by 8 bases and J by 2 bases, with 18 bases of the junction left unmatched. The CDR3 covers 18 residues. Germline V lookup: CDR1 SNHLY, CDR2 FYNNEI. The CDR3 protein is CASSYGQGQIGGNTEAFF. In DNA form, the CDR3 reads TGTGCCAGCTCATACGGACAGGGGCAAATTGGGGGAAACACTGAAGCTTTCTTT.

The V and J genes are TRBV10-1 and TRBJ2-1; D call uncertain. From germline, CDR1 is WNHNN and CDR2 SYGVQD (reference sequence). CDR3 length: 13 amino acids. Trimming left V 2 bases short and J 9 bases short, with 11 bases between. CDR3 sequence (DNA): TGCGCCAGCAGTGAGATGGTACGAAGTGAGCAGTTCTTC. This translates into CASSEMVRSEQFF.

The chain carries TRBV5-1 and TRBJ2-2, with 11 bases identical to TRBD2. The CDR3 extends over 16 amino acids. Looked up from germline, CDR1 is SGHRS and CDR2 is YFSETQ. The V gene end was trimmed by 3 bases and the J gene end by 4 bases; junction bases not matched to a gene: 5. The CDR3, as DNA: TGCGCCAGCAGCTCGGGACTAGCGGTGACCACCGGGGAGCTGTTTTTT. Translating it yields CASSSGLAVTTGELFF.

The chain has TRBV11-3 and TRBJ2-1; 9 bases fit TRBD2. Trimming removed 1 base from V and 0 bases from J; junction bases left unmatched: 4. Germline V gene data show CDR1 as SGHNT and CDR2 as YENEEA. There are 17 residues in the CDR3. CDR3 bases: TGTGCCAGCAGCTTAGCCGTGGGACTAGCCTCCTACAATGAGCAGTTCTTC. Protein product: CASSLAVGLASYNEQFF.

This clonotype was counted a few times. The rearrangement links TRBV7-9 to TRBJ1-2, with a possible D match to TRBD1 (6 bases). Germline CDR1 SEHNR, CDR2 FQNEAQ (reference sequence). CDR3 length equals 14 residues. The germline V and J ends were trimmed by 5 bases and 8 bases, with 18 bases remaining between them. The CDR3 nucleotides are TGTGCCAGCAGCGCAGACACAGGGAGTAAAGGCTACACCTTC. Translated, it gives CASSADTGSKGYTF.

This clonotype was observed a few times. This rearrangement joins TRBV20-1 to TRBJ2-4; D perhaps matches TRBD1 (6 bases). V shed 4 bases and J shed 2 bases, with 12 bases lying between them. CDR3 size: 14 residues. The germline V gene encodes CDR1 DFQATT and CDR2 SNEGSKA (reference sequence). The CDR3 sequence: CSANTGPPKNIQYF. The CDR3, as DNA: TGCAGTGCTAACACAGGGCCCCCCAAAAACATTCAGTACTTC.

This clonotype was detected only a few times. This chain connects TRBV6-1 to TRBJ2-3, with unresolved D. Germline-derived CDR1 and CDR2 are MNHNS and SASEGT. V lost 7 bases, J lost 2 bases, and 7 bases lay in between. The CDR3 is 12 residues long. Here the CDR3 reads CASKFTTDTQYF. The CDR3 DNA is TGTGCCAGCAAGTTCACCACAGATACGCAGTATTTT.

This clonotype came up a few times. The rearrangement uses TRBV5-1 and TRBJ2-3, with D unclear. Trimming cost V 4 bases and J 0 bases, with 15 bases left between them. CDR3 length: 16 residues. The germline gives CDR1 SGHRS, CDR2 YFSETQ. The CDR3 nucleotides are TGCGCCAGCAGCACAGTCAGAGATACTAGCACAGATACGCAGTATTTT. This gives the protein CASSTVRDTSTDTQYF.

Many counts were recorded for this clonotype. This chain connects TRBV29-1 to TRBJ1-1; D is ambiguous. The CDR3 totals 12 residues. Trimming pared 6 bases from V and 4 bases from J, leaving 12 bases between. Germline CDR1 is SQVTM and CDR2 is ANQGSEA. The CDR3 coding sequence is TGCAGCGTAATGGCGGGTAGCACTGAAGCTTTCTTT. This gives the protein CSVMAGSTEAFF. Complete variable domain (other parts from reference TRBV29-1 and TRBJ1-1): SAVISQKPSRDICQRGTSLTIQCQVDSQVTMMFWYRQQPGQSLTLIATANQGSEATYESGFVIDKFPISRPNLTFSTLTVSNMSPEDSSIYLCSVMAGSTEAFFGQGTRLTVV.

At least ten counts were recorded for this clonotype. The chain is built from TRBV29-1 and TRBJ2-3; 11 bases match TRBD2. The germline CDR1 and CDR2 sequences are SQVTM and ANQGSEA. The CDR3 has 17 amino acids. The V gene end was trimmed by 3 bases and the J gene end by 3 bases; junction bases not matched to a gene: 11. DNA of the CDR3: TGCAGCGTTGATTTCGCCTTTAGCGGGGGGGTGACAGATACGCAGTATTTT. It encodes CSVDFAFSGGVTDTQYF.

This chain uses TRBV7-6 with TRBJ1-5; D is ambiguous. Per germline, CDR1 SGHVS and CDR2 FNYEAQ. Trimming removed 2 bases from V and 3 bases from J, with 8 bases in between. The CDR3 loop spans 14 amino acids. CDR3 coding DNA: TGTGCCAGCAGCTTATATGGGATCAATCAGCCCCAGCATTTT. This gives the protein CASSLYGINQPQHF.